Listed here are 5 T cell receptor beta chains from one sample, sequenced in a study of blood T cell repertoires in COVID-19. Libraries were prepared by immunoSEQ multiplex PCR; TCRdb keeps only in-frame clonotypes and omits some of them. Of roughly 200,000 clones listed, 86% were seen once; the top ten hold more than 4%. The sample consisted of PBMCs or T cells enriched from blood (not recorded which). These TCRs come from a woman in her 30s who had been exposed to COVID-19.

The J gene is TRBJ1-4, the V gene TRBV6-5; 9 bases fit TRBD1. The germline gives CDR1 MNHEY, CDR2 SVGAGI. V trimming: 6 bases; J trimming: 6 bases; junction bases outside the gene matches: 5. The CDR3 is made up of 14 amino acids. This chain's CDR3 is CASRLDRGHEKLFF. The CDR3 DNA reads TGTGCCAGCAGACTGGACAGGGGTCATGAAAAACTGTTTTTT.

This chain links TRBV7-8 with TRBJ2-7; TRBD2 agrees at 7 bases. CDR1 is SGHVS and CDR2 is FQNEAQ in the germline V gene. The CDR3 is 16 amino acids. Trimming at V came to 5 bases and at J to 2 bases, leaving 12 bases not matched to a gene. The CDR3 DNA reads as TGTGCCAGCAGCCCGGAGGGACTAAACCTCCCCTACGAGCAGTACTTC. Its protein product is CASSPEGLNLPYEQYF.

CDR3 region: CASSSGGAGYEQYF. As DNA, the CDR3 is TGTGCCAGCAGTTCGGGGGGGGCGGGCTACGAGCAGTACTTC. V usage is TRBV6-5 and J usage is TRBJ2-7, with 8 bases fitting TRBD2. CDR1 MNHEY and CDR2 SVGAGI come from the germline V gene. The CDR3 runs to 14 residues. The J segment lost 3 bases and the V segment lost 4 bases, leaving 5 bases of the junction unmatched.

The chain carries TRBV5-1 and TRBJ1-6, with 8 bases identical to TRBD1. CDR1 SGHRS and CDR2 YFSETQ come from the germline V gene. The CDR3 is made up of 15 amino acids. Trimming cost V 3 bases and J 10 bases; bases outside gene matches: 9. The CDR3, as DNA: TGCGCCAGCAGCTGGGGGGCAGGGGGCCGGTCACCCCTCCACTTT. It codes for CASSWGAGGRSPLHF.

Only one count was recorded for this clone. V and J are TRBV7-2 and TRBJ2-7; D might be TRBD1 (6 bases). This CDR3 spans 14 amino acids. V was clipped by 3 bases and J by 2 bases, with 11 bases between them. The germline CDR1 and CDR2 sequences are SGHTA and FQGNSA. The CDR3 here is CASSFAGTPYEQYF. Here the CDR3 DNA reads TGTGCCAGCAGCTTTGCCGGGACACCCTACGAGCAGTACTTC.